These 23 T cell receptor beta chains were all obtained from the same sample, sequenced in a study of T cell responses to AZD1222 COVID-19 vaccine. Clones were sequenced by immunoSEQ multiplex PCR, and TCRdb holds only the in-frame ones, with some missing. The sample contains roughly 200,000 clones, roughly 93% of which appear only once. The specimen comprised peripheral blood, sampled 28 days after the second dose of the MenACWY control vaccine. These receptors were obtained from an adult who received the MenACWY meningococcal vaccine as a control.

The chain uses TRBV6-5 and TRBJ1-1, with D possibly TRBD1 on 6 matching bases. V lost 8 bases, J lost 8 bases, and 24 bases lay in between. The germline CDR1 and CDR2 sequences are MNHEY and SVGAGI. This CDR3 comprises 15 residues. The CDR3 bases are TGTGCCAGCGCTTCGAATTCGGGGGCGGTCTGGGAAGCTTTCTTT. This translates into CASASNSGAVWEAFF.

This clone was recorded once. V gene TRBV18 combines with J gene TRBJ1-2; no clear D. Germline lookup yields CDR1 KGHSH and CDR2 LQKENI. CDR3 length: 17 amino acids. Trimming pared 3 bases from V and 4 bases from J, leaving 21 bases between. CDR3 sequence reads: CASSPLPRQTSGYGYTF. In nucleotides, the CDR3 is TGTGCCAGCTCACCCCTTCCACGGCAGACAAGTGGCTATGGCTACACCTTC.

CDR3 residues: CASSAGGNQPQHF. In DNA form, the CDR3 reads TGTGCCAGCAGCGCAGGGGGCAATCAGCCCCAGCATTTT. The chain has TRBV7-3 and TRBJ1-5; possibly TRBD1 for D (6 bases). CDR3 length: 13 amino acids. The germline CDR1 and CDR2 sequences are SGHTA and FQGTGA. Trimming took off 5 bases at V and 2 bases at J, with 7 bases between the two ends.

The gene calls are TRBV18 and TRBJ1-1; no reliable D call. Germline V gene data show CDR1 as KGHSH and CDR2 as LQKENI. This CDR3 has 13 residues. V gave up 5 bases and J gave up 3 bases, with 10 bases separating them. CDR3 in DNA: TGTGCCAGCTCAGGAGCCTATTACACTGAAGCTTTCTTT. Protein sequence: CASSGAYYTEAFF.

The chain uses TRBV18 and TRBJ1-3, with a possible D match to TRBD1 (5 bases). Trimming pared 3 bases from V and 0 bases from J, leaving 18 bases between. Germline values: CDR1 KGHSH, CDR2 LQKENI. The CDR3 extends over 18 amino acids. CDR3 sequence reads: CASSPRRDERASGNTIYF. The CDR3 DNA follows: TGTGCCAGCTCACCTCGACGGGACGAAAGGGCCTCTGGAAACACCATATATTTT.

The V and J genes are TRBV6-2 or TRBV6-3 and TRBJ2-7; 14 bases map to TRBD2. The germline V gene encodes CDR1 MNHEY and CDR2 SVGEGT. The CDR3 length is 15 residues. After removal of 5 bases from V and 6 bases from J, the junction contained 6 bases not matched to a gene. The CDR3 DNA reads TGTGCCAGCAGTCCGAGGACTAGCGGGGGGACCGAGCAGTACTTC. Translated: CASSPRTSGGTEQYF.

This clone was observed a few times. The J gene is TRBJ1-2, the V gene TRBV7-3; no clear D gene. Germline assignment: CDR1 SGHTA and CDR2 FQGTGA. The length of the CDR3 is 14 residues. Trimming removed 5 bases from V and 8 bases from J, with 18 bases in between. The CDR3 loop is CASSPGYIRGGYTF. In DNA, the CDR3 is TGTGCCAGCAGCCCAGGTTATATCCGAGGAGGCTACACCTTC.

V gene TRBV20-1 combines with J gene TRBJ1-2; D is uncertain. CDR3 size: 14 residues. Germline CDR1 DFQATT, CDR2 SNEGSKA (reference sequence). V dropped 3 bases and J dropped 4 bases, with 15 bases sitting between them. CDR3 DNA: TGCAGTGCTAGTACGCAGGTTCCCTCCTATGGCTACACCTTC. Protein sequence: CSASTQVPSYGYTF.

The rearrangement uses TRBV6-5 and TRBJ1-1, with D unresolved. Trimming left V 3 bases short and J 4 bases short, with 9 bases between. Germline CDR1 MNHEY, CDR2 SVGAGI. CDR3 length: 13 residues. CDR3 nucleotides: TGTGCCAGCAGTTATGGTCGGGGCACTGAAGCTTTCTTT. It specifies CASSYGRGTEAFF.

The genes are TRBV30 and TRBJ2-7; no clear D. V lost 2 bases and J lost 6, with 11 bases in between. The germline gives CDR1 GTSNPN, CDR2 SVGIG (reference sequence). The CDR3 has 12 amino acids. The CDR3 reads CAWSPPLSEQYF. In nucleotides, the CDR3 is TGTGCCTGGAGTCCACCCCTGAGCGAGCAGTACTTC.

The chain recombines TRBV10-3 with TRBJ2-7; D perhaps matches TRBD1 (5 bases). This CDR3 region has 14 residues. Per the germline V gene, CDR1 is ENHRY and CDR2 is SYGVKD. V lost 3 bases and J 1 base, leaving 10 bases between the germline ends. CDR3 sequence reads: CAISDSAGSYEQYF. The CDR3 DNA follows: TGTGCCATCAGTGATTCTGCAGGGTCCTACGAGCAGTACTTC.

This chain links TRBV5-1 with TRBJ2-2, with D possibly TRBD1 on 5 matching bases. V was trimmed by 1 base and J by 7 bases, leaving 14 bases between them. The CDR3 is made up of 15 amino acids. Per germline, CDR1 SGHRS and CDR2 YFSETQ. The CDR3 nucleotides read TGCGCCAGCAGCTTGAGGTGGGCTCAGGGCGGGGAGCTGTTTTTT. Amino acids: CASSLRWAQGGELFF.

The chain has TRBV19 and TRBJ1-5; 7 bases are shared with TRBD1. CDR1 is LNHDA, CDR2 SQIVND, per germline (reference sequence). With 2 bases clipped from V and 3 bases from J, the junction kept 4 bases outside the gene matches. The CDR3 has 15 amino acids. CDR3 coding DNA: TGTGCCAGTAGTATATATGACAGGGTCAATCAGCCCCAGCATTTT. Amino acids: CASSIYDRVNQPQHF.

The chain joins TRBV10-1 to TRBJ2-5, with D perhaps TRBD2 (5 bases). The V end lost 3 bases, the J end lost 2 bases, and 13 bases lay between the germline ends. Germline CDR1 is WNHNN and CDR2 is SYGVQD (reference sequence). The length of the CDR3 is 15 residues. The CDR3 DNA reads as TGCGCCAGCAGTGACCCCCGAGGAGGTCAAGAGACCCAGTACTTC. Its translation is CASSDPRGGQETQYF.

V gene TRBV2 combines with J gene TRBJ1-4, with D unresolved. This CDR3 has 14 amino acids. V was shortened by 6 bases and J by 7 bases, with 15 bases between the two germline ends. The germline V gene has CDR1 SNHLY and CDR2 FYNNEI. The CDR3 sequence is CASRPAPLGEKLFF. CDR3 nucleotides: TGTGCCAGCAGGCCAGCCCCCTTGGGTGAAAAACTGTTTTTT. The variable domain in full, completed from reference TRBV2 and TRBJ1-4, reads EPEVTQTPSHQVTQMGQEVILRCVPISNHLYFYWYRQILGQKVEFLVSFYNNEISEKSEIFDDQFSVERPDGSNFTLKIRSTKLEDSAMYFCASRPAPLGEKLFFGSGTQLSVL.

The CDR3 DNA follows: TGCAGCGTTGTACGGGGGCTAGGGGGCTACACCTTC. It yields the protein CSVVRGLGGYTF. This sequence joins TRBV29-1 and TRBJ1-2, with a weak D call TRBD1 (6 bases). This CDR3 contains 12 residues. The germline V gene has CDR1 SQVTM and CDR2 ANQGSEA. V was trimmed by 4 bases and J by 8 bases, leaving 14 bases between them.

This sequence joins TRBV19 and TRBJ2-2, with D perhaps TRBD1 (5 bases). Trimming took 4 bases from V and 3 from J, leaving 21 bases between them. CDR3 length: 18 residues. Germline lookup yields CDR1 LNHDA and CDR2 SQIVND (reference sequence). The CDR3 here is CASSTPRTGQAHTGELFF. CDR3 sequence (DNA): TGTGCCAGTAGTACTCCAAGGACCGGACAAGCACACACCGGGGAGCTGTTTTTT.

The chain uses TRBV19 and TRBJ1-4; D gene uncertain. This CDR3 has 13 amino acids. Germline V gene data show CDR1 as LNHDA and CDR2 as SQIVND (reference sequence). V was shortened by 3 bases and J by 8 bases, with 10 bases between the two germline ends. CDR3 bases: TGTGCCAGTAGTATGGTCTTGCTCGAAAAACTGTTTTTT. As protein: CASSMVLLEKLFF.

The rearrangement joins TRBV5-3 to TRBJ2-3; 12 nucleotides match TRBD1. TRBV5-3 is placed among ORFs of uncertain function. V lost 4 bases to trimming and J lost 5 bases; unmatched junction nucleotides: 8. The CDR3 contains 16 residues. CDR3 DNA: TGTGCCAGAAGCACCGGGACAGGGGGCAGGGAAGATACGCAGTATTTT. Its translation: CARSTGTGGREDTQYF.

This rearrangement joins TRBV30 to TRBJ2-7; tentatively, D is TRBD1 (5 bases). Germline values: CDR1 GTSNPN, CDR2 SVGIG (reference sequence). CDR3 length: 12 amino acids. The ends were cut back, 1 base at V and 2 bases at J, with 6 bases in the middle. The CDR3 region is CAWSEQAYEQYF. As DNA, the CDR3 is TGTGCCTGGAGTGAACAGGCCTACGAGCAGTACTTC.

V usage is TRBV6-5 and J usage is TRBJ1-1; D uncertain. Germline CDR1 and CDR2: MNHEY and SVGAGI. The ends were cut back, 6 bases at V and 5 bases at J, with 16 bases in the middle. The CDR3 consists of 14 residues. CDR3 nucleotide sequence: TGTGCCAGCAGAAGAGAGCGGTTCATGACTGAAGCTTTCTTT. As protein: CASRRERFMTEAFF.

This chain links TRBV5-6 with TRBJ2-3; no reliable D call. Deletions cut 0 bases from V and 1 base from J, with 15 bases between. CDR3 size: 17 residues. The V gene's germline CDR1 is SGHDT and CDR2 YYEEEE. CDR3 DNA sequence: TGTGCCAGCAGCTTGGGTCCGTATTCTGGAGGCACAGATACGCAGTATTTT. Amino acids: CASSLGPYSGGTDTQYF. Drawing the rest from reference TRBV5-6 and TRBJ2-3, the complete variable domain is DAGVTQSPTHLIKTRGQQVTLRCSPKSGHDTVSWYQQALGQGPQFIFQYYEEEERQRGNFPDRFSGHQFPNYSSELNVNALLLGDSALYLCASSLGPYSGGTDTQYFGPGTRLTVL.

The gene calls are TRBV7-2 and TRBJ1-2; 7 nucleotides agree with TRBD1. V gave up 5 bases and J gave up 1 base; unmatched junction bases: 7. The CDR3 runs to 15 residues. Per the germline V gene, CDR1 is SGHTA and CDR2 is FQGNSA. The CDR3: CASSTLQGRNYGYTF. As DNA, the CDR3 is TGTGCCAGCAGCACCCTACAGGGGCGTAACTATGGCTACACCTTC.